The following is a TCR beta chain sequence with its context. Original methodology: Nucleated cell number was recorded as an estimate derived from reference gene primer amplification. Generated by immunoSEQ multiplex PCR, the TCRdb table keeps only in-frame clones and is missing some. Clonal size and the V and J genes are those of that table, whereas D and trimming came from the DNA. There are around 42,000 clones in the sample; approximately 85% occur only once, and more than 9% lies in the top ten. The CDR3 is 14 amino acids. Germline lookup yields CDR1 MGHDK and CDR2 SYGVNS. V was clipped by 5 bases and J by 0 bases, with 11 bases between them. These data are taken from a study of blood T cell repertoires in COVID-19. Study-level information: The United States, Italy and Spain were the sources of the acute and convalescent COVID-19 samples. Nucleic acid was either cDNA or gDNA, and it came from T cells, B-cell-depleted T cells, or PBMCs.

This TCR came from a human donor in a cohort sampled during active COVID-19. Sequencing used peripheral blood. The chain joins TRBV25-1 to TRBJ2-7; no reliable D call. This chain's CDR3 is CASSLYGSSYEQYF. The CDR3 DNA reads TGTGCCAGCAGTCTCTACGGTAGCTCCTACGAGCAGTACTTC.